This T cell receptor (beta chain) was obtained from a study of blood T cells in healthy people across ages. Then a second PCR, running roughly 7 to 11 cycles, was carried out with a sample-barcoded 5' primer and a J-beta primer mix. TCRdb called the 5' RACE reads again in MiXCR, with one record for every CDR3 protein. The sample holds about 2 million distinct CDR3 sequences, less than 50% seen once. There are a few counts of this clonotype. Source material: blood. The TCR was taken from a woman in her thirties or forties in good health.

The CDR3 nucleotides read TGTGCCAGCAGTCTTTCCCTCAGGGGGCCCGGACGGGAGAACATTCAGTACTTC. Translation: CASSLSLRGPGRENIQYF. The V gene is TRBV6-1, the J gene TRBJ2-4, with TRBD1 matching 8 bases. There are 18 residues in the CDR3. J lost 7 bases, V lost 5 bases, and 19 bases had no gene match. Per the germline V gene, CDR1 is MNHNS and CDR2 is SASEGT.